Shown below are 14 T cell receptor beta chains from a single sample sequenced in a study of blood T cell repertoires in COVID-19. The repertoire was sequenced with immunoSEQ multiplex PCR; TCRdb's copy has only in-frame clones and lacks some. The repertoire holds 280,000 or so clones, 83% seen once, with 8% to 10% in the top ten. Sequenced material: peripheral blood. The receptors originated from a woman in her fifties or sixties who had recovered from COVID-19.

This clone was detected once. The rearrangement uses TRBV7-2 and TRBJ2-7, with TRBD1 as a possible D gene (5 bases). Germline CDR1 reads SGHTA; CDR2 reads FQGNSA. The V end lost 4 bases, the J end lost 5 bases, and 9 bases lay between the germline ends. The CDR3 length is 12 residues. The CDR3 region has the DNA TGTGCCAGCAGCTCGAACAGGAACGAGCAGTACTTC. Amino acid sequence: CASSSNRNEQYF.

V and J are TRBV7-3 and TRBJ2-7; maybe TRBD1 (7 bases). V lost 1 base to trimming and J lost 3 bases, with 13 bases between them. This CDR3 is built from 15 residues. Germline V gene sequence: CDR1 SGHTA, CDR2 FQGTGA. The CDR3 region has the DNA TGTGCCAGCAGCTTAAGGGCAGGGGGACTCTACGAGCAGTACTTC. It translates to CASSLRAGGLYEQYF.

V is TRBV5-1 and J is TRBJ2-2; 7 positions match TRBD1. V lost 4 bases to trimming and J lost 7 bases; unmatched junction nucleotides: 10. Germline CDR1 is SGHRS and CDR2 is YFSETQ. CDR3 size: 15 residues. CDR3 coding DNA: TGCGCCAGCAGCATGGGAACAGGGGCCGTCGGGGAGCTGTTTTTT. Its translation: CASSMGTGAVGELFF.

The genes are TRBV4-3 and TRBJ1-2; D unresolved. Trimming took off 4 bases at V and 8 bases at J, with 23 bases between the two ends. This CDR3 region has 16 residues. Germline V gene lookup returns CDR1 LGHNA and CDR2 YSLEER. The CDR3 DNA reads as TGCGCCAGCAGCCTTCGGATTGAACCCCGGGAGCGGGGCTACACCTTC. Protein: CASSLRIEPRERGYTF.

This chain connects TRBV3-1 (or the pseudogene TRBV3-2) to TRBJ2-7; no clear D. The CDR3 consists of 11 residues. V was trimmed by 2 bases and J by 3 bases, leaving 2 bases between them. Germline lookup yields CDR1 LGHDT and CDR2 YNNKEL (reference sequence). This chain's CDR3 is CASSQHYEQYF. The CDR3 DNA reads as TGTGCCAGCAGCCAACACTACGAGCAGTACTTC.

The genes are TRBV7-2 and TRBJ2-1; D is perhaps TRBD1 (5 bases). Deletions cut 5 bases from V and 5 bases from J, with 13 bases between. The germline V gene has CDR1 SGHTA and CDR2 FQGNSA. The CDR3 covers 14 residues. In DNA form, the CDR3 reads TGTGCCAGCAGCCCCTCCCGACAGAACAATGAGCAGTTCTTC. As protein: CASSPSRQNNEQFF.

V usage is TRBV10-3 and J usage is TRBJ1-6; D unclear. The V gene lost 3 bases and the J gene lost 8 bases, with 8 bases spanning the gap. Germline CDR1 is ENHRY and CDR2 is SYGVKD. This CDR3 has 13 amino acids. The chain's CDR3 is CAISDLADSPLHF. CDR3 sequence (DNA): TGTGCCATCAGTGACCTGGCAGATTCACCCCTCCACTTT.

The chain is built from TRBV10-3 and TRBJ2-7, with unresolved D. CDR3 length equals 15 residues. V was clipped by 0 bases and J by 5 bases, with 14 bases between them. CDR1 ENHRY and CDR2 SYGVKD come from the germline V gene. Written as DNA, the CDR3 is TGTGCCATCAGTGAGTCGTTAGCAACGGGTCACGAGCAGTACTTC. Amino acid sequence: CAISESLATGHEQYF.

This rearrangement joins TRBV19 to TRBJ2-3, with 10 positions matching TRBD2. The CDR3 runs 16 residues. Germline V gives CDR1 LNHDA, CDR2 SQIVND (reference sequence). Trimming took 4 bases from V and 5 from J; bases not matched to a gene: 9. The chain's CDR3 is CASSNERGGSGDTQYF. In DNA form, the CDR3 reads TGTGCCAGTAGTAACGAGCGGGGGGGGTCGGGAGATACGCAGTATTTT. Complete variable domain (other parts from reference TRBV19 and TRBJ2-3): DGGITQSPKYLFRKEGQNVTLSCEQNLNHDAMYWYRQDPGQGLRLIYYSQIVNDFQKGDIAEGYSVSREKKESFPLTVTSAQKNPTAFYLCASSNERGGSGDTQYFGPGTRLTVL.

This clone was picked up one time. The CDR3 region has the DNA TGTGCCAGCGGAAACAGGGCGAACACTGAAGCTTTCTTT. Protein sequence: CASGNRANTEAFF. The chain employs TRBV6-5 and TRBJ1-1; maybe TRBD1 (6 bases). This CDR3 spans 13 amino acids. Germline CDR1 MNHEY, CDR2 SVGAGI. Deletions cut 8 bases from V and 1 base from J, with 11 bases between.

V and J are TRBV6-2 or TRBV6-3 and TRBJ2-2; unclear D gene. The CDR3 loop spans 14 amino acids. The V end lost 4 bases, the J end lost 4 bases, and 10 bases lay between the germline ends. Germline CDR1 and CDR2: MNHEY and SVGEGT. In DNA form, the CDR3 reads TGTGCCAGCAGTTTTCTAGACCTCACCGGGGAGCTGTTTTTT. Its protein is CASSFLDLTGELFF.

Points on this clone: This specimen includes other DNA sequences encoding the same CDR3. The V call is TRBV30, the J call TRBJ2-3; TRBD2 matches at 7 bases. The V and J ends lost 0 bases and 2 bases, in that order; junction bases with no gene match: 8. The CDR3 has 16 residues. Per germline, CDR1 GTSNPN and CDR2 SVGIG (reference sequence). The CDR3 sequence: CAWSVLSGTITDTQYF. The CDR3 DNA sequence: TGTGCCTGGAGTGTACTATCCGGGACTATCACAGATACGCAGTATTTT.

The V gene is TRBV25-1, the J gene TRBJ1-2; 9 bases fit TRBD1. Germline V gene data show CDR1 as MGHDK and CDR2 as SYGVNS. Trimming at V came to 4 bases and at J to 5 bases, leaving 11 bases not matched to a gene. CDR3 size: 16 residues. Here the CDR3 DNA reads TGTGCCAGCAGTGGCTTTGGGACAGGGAAAGGGTATGGCTACACCTTC. Residues: CASSGFGTGKGYGYTF.

The V call is TRBV6-2 or TRBV6-3, the J call TRBJ2-2, with 7 nucleotides matching TRBD2. CDR1 and CDR2 (germline): MNHEY, SVGEGT. With 9 bases clipped from V and 4 bases from J, the junction kept 14 bases outside the gene matches. The CDR3 is 16 amino acids. The CDR3: CASSQHVAGLTGELFF. CDR3 sequence (DNA): TGTGCCAGTAGTCAACACGTAGCGGGTCTCACCGGGGAGCTGTTTTTT.